This TCR beta chain was sequenced during a study of lymphopenia after photon versus proton radiotherapy. Notes on the study in general: Proton therapy kept repertoires fairly stable, unlike photons, which gained effector/memory cells. Post-nadir TCR diversity decline inversely tracked overall survival among those who died.

Sequencing was performed with immunoSEQ multiplex PCR; in TCRdb, only in-frame clones are kept and a portion is missing. The sample has under 75,000 clones, 85% to 95% seen once. On this clone itself: Its antigen is currently unknown.

Germline V gene data show CDR1 as SGHVS and CDR2 as FNYEAQ. V shed 5 bases and J 6 bases; nucleotides not matched to a gene: 9. This CDR3 contains 16 residues. The source of this sequence is a woman aged 40 to 49 with cholangiocarcinoma. The V and J genes are TRBV7-6 and TRBJ2-1, with TRBD2 matching 11 bases. The sample in question was peripheral blood, obtained from a patient treated with photon-based radiotherapy. The CDR3 loop is CASSHAILAGGNEQFF. DNA for the CDR3: TGTGCCAGCAGCCACGCTATCCTAGCGGGAGGCAATGAGCAGTTCTTC.